This TCR beta chain came from a study of tissue T cells after allogeneic stem cell transplantation. The study's findings and limits: Which tissue TCRs were alloreactive or antigen-specific was not determined. Some clones might be persisting host cells. Tissue-detected TCR repertoire was only partly captured by blood and spleen T cells.

Time point meaning: mouse harvest day 7 after allogeneic transplant. Mouse grafts combined 10^7 T-cell-depleted bone marrow cells with 10^6 splenic CD5+ T cells. B6 (H2b) cells into BALB/c (H2d) mice; tissues taken at day 7 or 14. Germline CDR1 and CDR2: KGHTA and FQNQQP. The CDR3 length is 14 residues. Repertoires were generated with immunoSEQ multiplex PCR, while TCRdb's copy carries only in-frame clones and drops some. Here the sample spans some 7,600 clones, about 45% being singletons. As concerns this clone: Its antigen is not known. Gene labels here are mouse ones. The read falls 1 residue short of the CDR3 end, and the missing part is taken from the germline J gene.

The sample comprised gut tissue. This chain uses TRBV23 with TRBJ2-7; TRBD2 reflects the table's D call only, with no check against the DNA. The sequence derives from a female BALB/c mouse given C57BL/6 T cells with graft-versus-host disease after an allogeneic hematopoietic cell transplant. Partial CDR3 DNA: TGCTCCAGCAGTCAATCTGGGGGGAGCCATGAACAGTAC. It encodes CSSSQSGGSHEQY. The CDR3 as a whole reads CSSSQSGGSHEQYF. Looking up the rest from reference TRBV23 and TRBJ2-7 gives the full variable domain: DAAVTQKPRYLIKMKGQEAEMKCIPEKGHTAVFWYQQKQSKELKFLIYFQNQQPLDQIDMVKERFSAVCPSSSLCSLGIRTCEAEDSALYLCSSSQSGGSHEQYFGPGTRLTVL.